The subject of this entry is one T cell receptor (beta chain). The sample belongs to a study of glioma-infiltrating T cells after dendritic cell vaccination. The germline V gene encodes CDR1 SGHVS and CDR2 FNYEAQ. There are 15 residues in the CDR3. J was trimmed by 3 bases and V by 4 bases; bases with no gene match: 5. No glioblastoma patient carried an isocitrate dehydrogenase mutation. Sequencing used immunoSEQ multiplex PCR; TCRdb keeps in-frame clones, though not all of them. The table shows 80,000 to 95,000 clones, with roughly 84% occurring only once. The rearrangement joins TRBV7-6 to TRBJ2-3; 9 positions match TRBD1. This clonotype originated in a human donor with glioblastoma. This material consisted of blood, taken before dendritic cell vaccination. Here the CDR3 reads CASSSRQGGTDTQYF. CDR3 DNA: TGTGCCAGCAGCTCCAGACAGGGGGGAACAGATACGCAGTATTTT.